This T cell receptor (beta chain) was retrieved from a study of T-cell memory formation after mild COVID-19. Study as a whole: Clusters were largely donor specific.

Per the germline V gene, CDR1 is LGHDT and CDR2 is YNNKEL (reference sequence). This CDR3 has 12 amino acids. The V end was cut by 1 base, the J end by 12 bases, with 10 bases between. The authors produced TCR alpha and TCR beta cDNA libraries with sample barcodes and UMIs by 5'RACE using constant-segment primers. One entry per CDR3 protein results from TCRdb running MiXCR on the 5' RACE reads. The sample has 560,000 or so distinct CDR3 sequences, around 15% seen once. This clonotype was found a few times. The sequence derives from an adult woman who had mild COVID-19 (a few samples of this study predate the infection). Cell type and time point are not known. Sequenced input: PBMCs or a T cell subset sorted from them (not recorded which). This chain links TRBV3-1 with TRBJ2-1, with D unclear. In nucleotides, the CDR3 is TGTGCCAGCAGCCAAGCGTTGGTGGGGCAGTTCTTC. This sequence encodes CASSQALVGQFF.